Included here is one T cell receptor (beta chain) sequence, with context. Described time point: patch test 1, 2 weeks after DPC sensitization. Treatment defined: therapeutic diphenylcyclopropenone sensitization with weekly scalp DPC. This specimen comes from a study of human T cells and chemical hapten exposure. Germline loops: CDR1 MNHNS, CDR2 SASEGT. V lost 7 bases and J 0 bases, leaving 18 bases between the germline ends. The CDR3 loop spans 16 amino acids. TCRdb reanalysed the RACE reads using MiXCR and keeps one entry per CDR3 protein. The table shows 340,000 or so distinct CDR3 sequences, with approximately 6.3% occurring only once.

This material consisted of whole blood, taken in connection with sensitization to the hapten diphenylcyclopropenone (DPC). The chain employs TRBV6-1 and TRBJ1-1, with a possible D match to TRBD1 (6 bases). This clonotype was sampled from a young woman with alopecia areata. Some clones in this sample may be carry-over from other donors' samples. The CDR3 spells CASTRGEGGMNTEAFF. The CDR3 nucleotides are TGTGCCAGCACCCGAGGAGAGGGGGGGATGAACACTGAAGCTTTCTTT.